The 17 T cell receptor beta chains listed next were all sequenced from one sample in a study of beta chain features in type 1 diabetes. Expressed TCRB transcripts were sequenced because the isolated RNA had all been reverse transcribed beforehand. Sequencing used immunoSEQ multiplex PCR; TCRdb keeps in-frame clones, though not all of them. Among 200,000 to 250,000 clones listed, 25% to 30% were seen once. The sequenced sample was central memory CD4+ T cells from blood. Receptors originate from a man aged 30 to 39 in good health.

CDR3 bases: TGTGCCAGCAGTGGGACTAGCTTGTTTGGGGACTACGAGCAGTACTTC. This codes for CASSGTSLFGDYEQYF. This rearrangement joins TRBV6-1 to TRBJ2-7; 8 bases match TRBD2. The V gene end was trimmed by 4 bases and the J gene end by 3 bases; junction bases not matched to a gene: 11. Germline V gives CDR1 MNHNS, CDR2 SASEGT. The CDR3 length is 16 residues.

This clone showed up just a few times. The rearrangement links TRBV19 to TRBJ2-5; no firm D call. V was pared by 5 bases and J by 5 bases, with 12 bases between. Germline CDR1 LNHDA, CDR2 SQIVND (reference sequence). The CDR3 runs 13 residues. The CDR3 protein is CASSALKTETQYF. The CDR3 region has the DNA TGTGCCAGTAGTGCCCTTAAAACGGAGACCCAGTACTTC.

There are a few counts of this clone. The chain employs TRBV18 and TRBJ2-3, with a tentative D call TRBD1 (5 bases). CDR1 and CDR2 from the germline V gene are KGHSH and LQKENI. The CDR3 runs to 15 residues. With 3 bases removed from V and 6 bases from J, the gap between germline ends came to 16 bases. The CDR3 nucleotides are TGTGCCAGCTCACCTCAAACCACAGGTTCCGATACGCAGTATTTT. This gives the protein CASSPQTTGSDTQYF.

This clone was recorded a few times. The chain joins TRBV4-2 to TRBJ2-7; tentative D call: TRBD2 (6 bases). V gave up 3 bases and J gave up 3 bases, with 18 bases separating them. The CDR3 runs to 16 residues. Germline lookup yields CDR1 LGHNA and CDR2 YNFKEQ. The CDR3 sequence: CASSQASRDSGYEQYF. For the CDR3, the DNA is TGTGCCAGCAGCCAGGCTTCCCGGGACTCGGGCTACGAGCAGTACTTC.

This clone has only a few counts. The junction departs from germline at one end; a sequencing error may be responsible. This chain links TRBV7-2 with TRBJ2-2; 9 bases align to TRBD1. Germline CDR1 and CDR2: SGHTA and FQGNSA. The CDR3 is 15 residues long. The CDR3 loop is CASSGGTGNSGELFF. The CDR3 bases are TGTGCCAGCAGCGGAGGGACAGGGAACTCCGGGGAGCTGTTTTTT.

The chain uses TRBV9 and TRBJ2-1; D is unclear. This CDR3 contains 15 residues. The V and J ends lost 4 bases and 0 bases respectively, with 11 bases between them. Germline CDR1 SGDLS, CDR2 YYNGEE. In DNA form, the CDR3 reads TGTGCCAGCAGCTCTAGTCTGAGCTCCTACAATGAGCAGTTCTTC. It is translated as CASSSSLSSYNEQFF.

V is TRBV6-6 and J is TRBJ1-3, with D possibly matching TRBD1 (6 bases). Trimming shortened V by 8 bases and J by 0 bases, and 8 bases separated the two germline ends. This CDR3 has 13 amino acids. Germline V gives CDR1 MNHNY, CDR2 SVGAGI (reference sequence). DNA of the CDR3: TGTGCCAGCGGACAGCTCTCTGGAAACACCATATATTTT. This gives the protein CASGQLSGNTIYF.

The sample holds one count of this clone. The genes are TRBV11-2 and TRBJ1-6; D may be TRBD1 (5 bases). Trimming took 3 bases from V and 10 from J, leaving 16 bases between them. The CDR3 totals 15 residues. The V gene's germline CDR1 is SGHAT and CDR2 FQNNGV. This chain's CDR3 is CASSLGVDSKSPLHF. The CDR3 DNA reads TGTGCCAGCAGCTTGGGGGTAGACAGTAAGTCACCCCTCCACTTT.

In regard to this clone: Other DNA sequences from this sample encode an identical CDR3 as well. In DNA, the CDR3 is TGTGCCAGCAGCCTCCCCGGGAGGAGCGGCTACACCTTC. Translation: CASSLPGRSGYTF. The rearrangement uses TRBV7-9 and TRBJ1-2, with D uncertain. V was shortened by 5 bases and J by 8 bases, with 15 bases between the two germline ends. Germline loops: CDR1 SEHNR, CDR2 FQNEAQ (reference sequence). The CDR3 length is 13 residues.

This clone was detected a few times. CDR3 sequence reads: CASLPDKHETQYF. In DNA, the CDR3 is TGTGCCAGCTTACCTGACAAGCACGAGACCCAGTACTTC. This sequence joins TRBV18 and TRBJ2-5; D unclear. V was trimmed by 7 bases and J by 5 bases, leaving 14 bases between them. CDR3 size: 13 residues. Germline CDR1 and CDR2: KGHSH and LQKENI.

This clone was found a few times. This chain uses TRBV5-1 with TRBJ2-2; TRBD1 matches at 8 bases. With 4 bases clipped from V and 2 bases from J, the junction kept 7 bases outside the gene matches. The CDR3 totals 16 residues. Germline CDR1 is SGHRS and CDR2 is YFSETQ. CDR3 region: CASSPDRGFNTGELFF. For the CDR3, the DNA is TGCGCCAGCAGCCCCGACAGGGGTTTCAACACCGGGGAGCTGTTTTTT.

This clone was detected a few times. The chain combines TRBV7-2 with TRBJ1-5; possibly TRBD1 for D (5 bases). This CDR3 is built from 15 residues. V gave up 4 bases and J gave up 1 base, with 11 bases separating them. The V gene's germline CDR1 is SGHTA and CDR2 FQGNSA. CDR3 bases: TGTGCCAGCAGCTCCCTAGCAGGGAGCAATCAGCCCCAGCATTTT. This translates into CASSSLAGSNQPQHF. The complete variable domain, with remaining parts taken from reference TRBV7-2 and TRBJ1-5, reads GAGVSQSPSNKVTEKGKDVELRCDPISGHTALYWYRQSLGQGLEFLIYFQGNSAPDKSGLPSDRFSAERTGGSVSTLTIQRTQQEDSAVYLCASSSLAGSNQPQHFGDGTRLSIL.

A note on this clone: This same CDR3 is encoded by further DNA sequences in the sample. The V call is TRBV18, the J call TRBJ1-2; tentatively, D is TRBD1 (5 bases). This CDR3 comprises 14 residues. CDR1 is KGHSH and CDR2 is LQKENI in the germline V gene. V lost 1 base to trimming and J lost 3 bases, with 9 bases between them. The CDR3 is CASSPLDRDYGYTF. CDR3 coding DNA: TGTGCCAGCTCACCACTCGACAGAGACTATGGCTACACCTTC.

The J gene is TRBJ2-3, the V gene TRBV10-1; no clear D gene. This CDR3 has 13 amino acids. Trimming removed 5 bases from V and 6 bases from J, with 12 bases in between. CDR1 is WNHNN and CDR2 is SYGVQD in the germline V gene (reference sequence). CDR3 sequence reads: CASSRYLGDTQYF. DNA for the CDR3: TGCGCCAGCAGTCGATATTTAGGGGATACGCAGTATTTT.

This chain uses TRBV15 with TRBJ1-1, with a possible D match to TRBD1 (5 bases). This CDR3 comprises 15 residues. Trimming took 1 base from V and 5 from J, leaving 14 bases between them. The germline V gene encodes CDR1 LNHNV and CDR2 YYDKDF (reference sequence). The CDR3 nucleotides are TGTGCCACCAGCAGAGGTTCCCAGGGTCTTACTGAAGCTTTCTTT. Translation: CATSRGSQGLTEAFF.

This clone occurred a few times. V gene TRBV19 combines with J gene TRBJ2-5; D is possibly TRBD1 (5 bases). Germline values: CDR1 LNHDA, CDR2 SQIVND (reference sequence). CDR3 length: 13 amino acids. V lost 5 bases to trimming and J lost 5 bases, with 12 bases between them. CDR3 in amino acids: CASSARSGETQYF. The CDR3, as DNA: TGTGCCAGTAGTGCACGATCAGGGGAGACCCAGTACTTC.

This clone has just a few counts. J is TRBJ2-5 and V is TRBV11-2; no reliable D call. Deletions cut 7 bases from V and 7 bases from J, with 10 bases between. Germline V CDR1 and CDR2: SGHAT, FQNNGV. The CDR3 totals 11 residues. The CDR3 reads CASTITGTQYF. The CDR3 region has the DNA TGTGCCAGCACCATAACCGGGACCCAGTACTTC.